A selection of T cell receptor beta chains follows, all from one sample in a study of technical replicates of blood from a few donors. The repertoire was sequenced with immunoSEQ multiplex PCR; TCRdb's copy has only in-frame clones and lacks some. The top ten hold more than 4.5% of the sample, which has 40,000 to 65,000 clones, around 84% seen once. Sequenced input: PBMCs. These receptors came from a human donor in good health. Some clones in this sample may be carry-over from other donors' samples. The CDR3 runs from the conserved cysteine through the conserved F or W. A D gene is named only where the DNA matches it firmly. Where a row states a size, it is once, few, many or the class of an expanded clone; other rows omit it.

J gene,D gene,V gene,clone size,CDR3 protein,CDR3 DNA
TRBJ2-1,NA,TRBV6-6,NA,CASEGRGNEQFF,TGTGCCAGCGAGGGAAGGGGGAATGAGCAGTTCTTC
TRBJ2-7,TRBD1,TRBV5-8,NA,CASTNRGSVGYEQYF,TGTGCCAGTACGAACAGGGGCTCCGTAGGCTACGAGCAGTACTTC
TRBJ1-5,NA,TRBV6-5,once,CASSRQGINQPQHF,TGTGCCAGCAGCCGTCAGGGGATCAATCAGCCCCAGCATTTT
TRBJ2-3,TRBD2,TRBV7-2,NA,CASSSTPGLATDTQYF,TGTGCCAGCAGCTCAACACCCGGACTAGCAACGGATACGCAGTATTTT
TRBJ2-1,NA,TRBV7-2,NA,CASSLGGSYEQFF,TGTGCCAGCAGCTTAGGAGGGAGCTATGAGCAGTTCTTC
TRBJ2-1,NA,TRBV4-2,NA,CASSQAQGFLNEQFF,TGTGCCAGCAGCCAAGCCCAGGGTTTTCTCAATGAGCAGTTCTTC
TRBJ2-1,NA,TRBV5-1,NA,CASSLEWGWSYNEQFF,TGCGCCAGCAGCTTGGAGTGGGGCTGGTCCTACAATGAGCAGTTCTTC
TRBJ2-5,NA,TRBV18,NA,CASSPSRQVERETQYF,TGTGCCAGCTCACCAAGTCGCCAGGTAGAGCGGGAGACCCAGTACTTC
TRBJ2-1,NA,TRBV20-1,NA,CSARGGTQQFF,TGCAGTGCTAGAGGCGGGACCCAGCAGTTCTTC
TRBJ1-2,TRBD1,TRBV13,NA,CASSLVTYGQVTDYGYTF,TGTGCCAGCAGCCTGGTAACTTATGGACAGGTAACTGACTATGGCTACACCTTC
TRBJ1-2,TRBD1,TRBV7-9,NA,CASSLGAGQENYGYTF,TGTGCCAGCAGCTTAGGAGCTGGACAGGAGAACTATGGCTACACCTTC
TRBJ2-2,TRBD2,TRBV6-5,once,CASSRDYYTGELFF,TGTGCCAGCAGTCGGGACTACTACACCGGGGAGCTGTTTTTT
TRBJ2-3,NA,TRBV7-9,NA,CASRGGGTDTQYF,TGTGCCAGCAGAGGCGGTGGTACAGATACGCAGTATTTT
TRBJ2-5,TRBD2,TRBV5-1,few,CASSLGSGSGETQYF,TGCGCCAGCAGCTTGGGTAGCGGGAGTGGAGAGACCCAGTACTTC
TRBJ1-4,NA,TRBV11-3,NA,CATGANGGVNEKLFF,TGTGCCACCGGAGCGAACGGGGGTGTTAATGAAAAACTGTTTTTT
TRBJ2-3,TRBD2,TRBV5-1,NA,CASSLGTGGTDTQYF,TGCGCCAGCAGCTTAGGGACGGGGGGGACAGATACGCAGTATTTT
TRBJ2-5,NA,TRBV14,once,CASSQFSTTGMQTQYF,TGTGCCAGCAGCCAATTCTCTACTACGGGTATGCAGACCCAGTACTTC